This T cell receptor (beta chain) was documented in a study of T cell responses to AZD1222 COVID-19 vaccine. Study observations and caveats: Unmutated variant regions reportedly attract nearly half of all spike-specific TCRs. Repertoire sampling was restricted to post-peak T cell response timepoints. Across the whole spike, CD4 TCRs peaked at regions 160-218 and 743-854.

For this clone: Its antigen is currently unknown.

Measured with immunoSEQ multiplex PCR; TCRdb has only the in-frame clones, and not every one. The sample lists 66,000 or so clones, about four fifths occurring once. The CDR3 is made up of 17 amino acids. Deletions cut 4 bases from V and 0 bases from J, with 16 bases between. Germline V lookup: CDR1 SEHNR, CDR2 FQNEAQ (reference sequence). Sequences were derived from peripheral blood, sampled on day 0 of MenACWY control vaccination. The chain combines TRBV7-9 with TRBJ2-1, with D perhaps assigned TRBD1 or TRBD2 (5 bases each). The TCR sequence derives from an adult in good health. The CDR3 sequence is CASSSPLRGDSYNEQFF. In nucleotides, the CDR3 is TGTGCCAGCAGCTCCCCCCTCCGGGGCGACTCCTACAATGAGCAGTTCTTC.